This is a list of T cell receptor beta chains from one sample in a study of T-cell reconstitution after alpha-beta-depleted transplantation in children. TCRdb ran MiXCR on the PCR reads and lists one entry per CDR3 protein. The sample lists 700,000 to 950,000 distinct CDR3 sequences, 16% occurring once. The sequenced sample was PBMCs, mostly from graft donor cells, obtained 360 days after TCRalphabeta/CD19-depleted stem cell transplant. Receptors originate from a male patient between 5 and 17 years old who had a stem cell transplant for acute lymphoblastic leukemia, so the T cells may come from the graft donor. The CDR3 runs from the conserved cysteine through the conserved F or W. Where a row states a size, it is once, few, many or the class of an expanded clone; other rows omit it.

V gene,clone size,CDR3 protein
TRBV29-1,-,CSVGLASGNTIYF
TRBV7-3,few,CAIRGGRGNEQFF
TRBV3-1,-,CASSHTTGGTETQYF
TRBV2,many,CASSGTSGRGYSYNEQFF
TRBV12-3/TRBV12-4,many,CASSLGGWEKLFF
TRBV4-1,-,CASSQAARLSSSSYNEQFF
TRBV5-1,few,CASSLTGTVELELFF
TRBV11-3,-,CASSLDSGTPYNEQFF
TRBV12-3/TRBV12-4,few,CASSSRLAGESGVGLGYNEQFF
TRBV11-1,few,CASSYKPNRDRSTDTQYF